This is a list of T cell receptor beta chains from one sample in a study of cytomegalovirus exposure and HLA in healthy donors. Libraries were prepared by immunoSEQ multiplex PCR; TCRdb keeps only in-frame clonotypes and omits some of them. The data contain some 150,000 clones, approximately 82% of them seen just once; the ten biggest clones take up 1.5%. Source material: PBMCs. All receptors come from a man aged 35 to 55 in good health and CMV-seronegative. Each CDR3 is given with its conserved first and last residue. D genes are given only for firm matches. A clone size is listed for some rows: how often the clone was seen (once, few, many), or a class if it is expanded.

J gene | V gene | clone size | D gene | CDR3 DNA | CDR3 protein
TRBJ2-5 | TRBV29-1 | NA | NA | TGCAGCGTTGACCCTACTAGCCCGGAGACCCAGTACTTC | CSVDPTSPETQYF
TRBJ1-1 | TRBV18 | NA | NA | TGTGCCAGCTTGGCGGGGCTGAACACTGAAGCTTTCTTT | CASLAGLNTEAFF
TRBJ1-3 | TRBV5-4 | NA | NA | TGTGCCAGCAGCTTGGGGCGGTTTGGAAACACCATATATTTT | CASSLGRFGNTIYF
TRBJ2-5 | TRBV7-9 | once | NA | TGTGCCAGCAGCTCCCCGGGGGGCCCGCAAGAGACCCAGTACTTC | CASSSPGGPQETQYF
TRBJ1-1 | TRBV13 | NA | NA | TGTGCCAGCAGCTTAGGCCAGTCAAGAAAGAACACTGAAGCTTTCTTT | CASSLGQSRKNTEAFF
TRBJ1-1 | TRBV28 | NA | NA | TGTGCCAGCAGCCTTTTCGCAGGGGAGACTGAAGCTTTCTTT | CASSLFAGETEAFF
TRBJ2-2 | TRBV7-3 | NA | NA | TGTGCCAGCAGCCCATTGGGAGGGGGTAACACCGGGGAGCTGTTTTTT | CASSPLGGGNTGELFF
TRBJ2-7 | TRBV7-3 | NA | TRBD1 | TGTGCCAGCAGCTTGGGGGGACAGGGAACTTACGAGCAGTACTTC | CASSLGGQGTYEQYF
TRBJ2-1 | TRBV5-4 | NA | TRBD1 | TGTGCCAGCAGCACCCCGGGACAGGGCTACAATGAGCAGTTCTTC | CASSTPGQGYNEQFF
TRBJ1-6 | TRBV30 | NA | NA | TGTGCCTGGAGTTCGGGGATGTCACCCCTCCACTTT | CAWSSGMSPLHF
TRBJ1-2 | TRBV7-2 | few | TRBD1 | TGTGCCAGCAGCGCGCAGGGGGCGCGGAACTATGGCTACACCTTC | CASSAQGARNYGYTF
TRBJ1-1 | TRBV7-7 | NA | TRBD1 | TGTGCTAGCAGTGCTCGGGACAGGGGGCGAGAAGCTTTCTTT | CASSARDRGREAFF
TRBJ1-1 | TRBV6-5 | NA | NA | TGTGCCAGCAGCCCAGACAGGCCAATGAACACTGAAGCTTTCTTT | CASSPDRPMNTEAFF
TRBJ2-7 | TRBV5-6 | NA | TRBD1 | TGTGCCAGCAGCTGGGACAGGGGAGGCGAGCAGTACTTC | CASSWDRGGEQYF
TRBJ2-1 | TRBV21-1 | NA | NA | TGTGCCCAAGATCGGAGCTCCTACAATGAGCAGTTCTTC | CAQDRSSYNEQFF
TRBJ2-2 | TRBV7-7 | NA | NA | TGTGCTAGCAGCGTAGAGGGAGCCTCGAACACCGGGGAGCTGTTTTTT | CASSVEGASNTGELFF
TRBJ2-3 | TRBV19 | NA | TRBD1 | TGTGCCAGTAGTAAGGACAGGGGGATGACAGATACGCAGTATTTT | CASSKDRGMTDTQYF
TRBJ1-1 | TRBV28 | NA | NA | TGTGCCAGCAGGCCCGGGGGGCAAGCGAGAGGAGCTTTCTTT | CASRPGGQARGAFF
TRBJ1-1 | TRBV9 | NA | TRBD1 | TGTGCCAGCAGCGTACGGGACAGGGGAACTGAAGCTTTCTTT | CASSVRDRGTEAFF
TRBJ2-5 | TRBV28 | NA | NA | TGTGCCAGCAGTCATCTTACAGATCAAGAGACCCAGTACTTC | CASSHLTDQETQYF
TRBJ1-2 | TRBV28 | once | NA | TGTGCCAGCAGACAGGCCTTATGGGGCTATGGCTACACCTTC | CASRQALWGYGYTF
TRBJ2-3 | TRBV7-9 | NA | TRBD1 | TGTGCCAGCAGCTCGGACAGGGCTAGCACAGATACGCAGTATTTT | CASSSDRASTDTQYF
TRBJ2-5 | TRBV4-2 | NA | NA | TGTGCCAGCAGCCAAGACCTACTTAGCCAAGAGACCCAGTACTTC | CASSQDLLSQETQYF
TRBJ2-7 | TRBV7-9 | NA | TRBD1 | TGTGCCAGCAGCTTAGAGGGGGCCTTTATCTACGAGCAGTACTTC | CASSLEGAFIYEQYF
TRBJ2-3 | TRBV19 | NA | NA | TGTGCCAGTAGTAGAACTAGGATACACACAGATACGCAGTATTTT | CASSRTRIHTDTQYF
TRBJ2-1 | TRBV6-4 | NA | TRBD2 | TGTGCCAGGGGTCGGGTCCTAGCGGGAGGATCATACAATGAGCAGTTCTTC | CARGRVLAGGSYNEQFF
TRBJ1-1 | TRBV7-9 | NA | NA | TGTGCCAGCAGCTTAGTCGTTTCGGGGAACATTGAAGCTTTCTTT | CASSLVVSGNIEAFF
TRBJ1-3 | TRBV29-1 | few | TRBD1 | TGCAGCGTCAAATGGGACAGTAGTGGAAACACCATATATTTT | CSVKWDSSGNTIYF
TRBJ2-7 | TRBV9 | NA | TRBD2 | TGTGCCAGCAGCGCCCAGCCTCGGGGACTAGCGGCCATGCAGTACTTC | CASSAQPRGLAAMQYF
TRBJ2-1 | TRBV10-3 | NA | TRBD1 | TGTGCCATTACACAGGGGGCGGCTGAGCAGTTCTTC | CAITQGAAEQFF
TRBJ1-6 | TRBV30 | few | TRBD1 | TGTGCCTGGGACAGGGTTAATTCACCCCTCCACTTT | CAWDRVNSPLHF
TRBJ2-7 | TRBV19 | NA | NA | TGTGCCAGTAGTATAACCCGGACAGATAGCTCCTACGAGCAGTACTTC | CASSITRTDSSYEQYF
TRBJ1-1 | TRBV5-1 | few | TRBD1 | TGCGCCAGCAGCTTGGCGACAGGGGGGGGGACTGAAGCTTTCTTT | CASSLATGGGTEAFF
TRBJ2-7 | TRBV10-3 | NA | NA | TGTGCCATCAGTGGTGACCTACTACGCTCCTACGAGCAGTACTTC | CAISGDLLRSYEQYF
TRBJ2-2 | TRBV4-3 | NA | TRBD2 | TGCGCCAGCAGCTTAAGACTAGCGGACCCACCCGGGGAGCTGTTTTTT | CASSLRLADPPGELFF
TRBJ2-1 | TRBV30 | NA | NA | TGTGCCTGGAGTGTCCTAGCTATCAATGAGCAGTTCTTC | CAWSVLAINEQFF
TRBJ2-2 | TRBV9 | NA | TRBD2 | TGTGCCAGCAGCGCACTAGCGGGAAGAGGCACCGGGGAGCTGTTTTTT | CASSALAGRGTGELFF
TRBJ2-7 | TRBV29-1 | NA | NA | TGCAGCGTTGGTACAGGCTACGAGCAGTACTTC | CSVGTGYEQYF
TRBJ1-1 | TRBV2 | NA | NA | TGTGCCAGCATGGACAGCGAGGACACTGAAGCTTTCTTT | CASMDSEDTEAFF
TRBJ2-7 | TRBV7-9 | NA | NA | TGTGCCAGCAGCTCTCGGCGAGGGGGCTACGAGCAGTACTTC | CASSSRRGGYEQYF